The 6 T cell receptor beta chains below were found in one sample sequenced in a study of T-cell reconstitution after alpha-beta-depleted transplantation in children. Unique molecular identifiers featured in how the TCRbeta library was prepared. TCRdb called the PCR reads again in MiXCR, with one record for every CDR3 protein. Of 500,000 to 750,000 distinct CDR3 sequences in the sample, over 10% were seen once. The starting material was PBMCs, mostly from graft donor cells, obtained 360 days after TCRalphabeta/CD19-depleted stem cell transplant. These receptors were collected from a male patient younger than 18 who had a stem cell transplant for acute myeloid leukemia, so the T cells may come from the graft donor.

The chain links TRBV21-1 to TRBJ2-1. TRBV21-1 is a pseudogene. The CDR3 has 11 residues. In DNA form, the CDR3 reads TGTGCCAATTTGACGTACAATGAGCAGTTCTTC. As protein: CANLTYNEQFF.

This chain connects TRBV29-1 to TRBJ2-1; 7 bases line up with TRBD1. Germline V lookup: CDR1 SQVTM, CDR2 ANQGSEA. The trim removed 4 bases at V and 8 bases at J, leaving 11 bases unmatched. The CDR3 is 14 residues long. CDR3 nucleotides: TGCAGCGTTGCGGGGTCAGGGGGTATAGATGAGCAGTTCTTC. It codes for CSVAGSGGIDEQFF.

This clonotype was seen ten or more times. The chain has TRBV21-1 and TRBJ2-2; TRBD1 is the table's D call and was not checked against the DNA. TRBV21-1 is described as a pseudogene. This CDR3 is 17 amino acids long. In DNA, the CDR3 is TGTGCCAGCAGCAAAGGGGGACAGGTCGGTCATCCCGGGGAGCTGTTTTTT. It yields the protein CASSKGGQVGHPGELFF.

This clonotype has a handful of counts. This chain uses TRBV6-1 with TRBJ2-3; D is perhaps TRBD2 (7 bases). Trimming removed 8 bases from V and 2 bases from J, with 20 bases in between. Looked up from germline, CDR1 is MNHNS and CDR2 is SASEGT. This CDR3 region has 16 residues. CDR3 sequence (DNA): TGTGCCAGCGGGAGGGAGGAGGGGGAATTCACAGATACGCAGTATTTT. This codes for CASGREEGEFTDTQYF.

This rearrangement joins TRBV6-5 to TRBJ1-6, with D unclear. From germline, CDR1 is MNHEY and CDR2 SVGAGI. CDR3 size: 16 residues. V lost 2 bases, J lost 7 bases, and 15 bases lay in between. CDR3 nucleotide sequence: TGTGCCAGCAGTTACCTCGGGGAGGTTCCCAATTCACCCCTCCACTTT. Amino acids: CASSYLGEVPNSPLHF.

The sample holds a few counts of this clonotype. The chain links TRBV14 to TRBJ2-7, with unresolved D. The CDR3 consists of 13 residues. The V gene's germline CDR1 is SGHDN and CDR2 FVKESK. V lost 11 bases, J lost 3 bases, and 17 bases lay in between. DNA of the CDR3: TGTGCCGCATGTACCAGAACCTTCTACGAGCAGTACTTC. This encodes CAACTRTFYEQYF.